The rows below give T cell receptor beta chains drawn from one sample of a study of PD-L1 blockade in urothelial cancer. Clones were sequenced by immunoSEQ multiplex PCR, and TCRdb holds only the in-frame ones, with some missing. The sample records around 30,000 clones, around 86% being singletons. This specimen consisted of PBMCs, obtained around atezolizumab (anti-PD-L1) treatment. The source of these receptors is a man in his fifties with urothelial cancer. The CDR3 runs from the conserved cysteine through the conserved F or W. The order of the fields is V gene, D gene, J gene, clone size, CDR3 DNA, CDR3 protein. D genes are given only for firm matches. Rows may omit the clone size; those that give it use once, few, many or a size class.

v_gene: TRBV5-1; d_gene: TRBD2; j_gene: TRBJ2-7; abundance: -; CDR3nt: TGCGCCAGCAGCTTAACTAGCGGGACCTACGAGCAGTACTTC; CDR3aa: CASSLTSGTYEQYF
v_gene: TRBV6-1; d_gene: -; j_gene: TRBJ1-3; abundance: -; CDR3nt: TGTGCCAGCAGTGAAGTGGGCAGGCCCTCTGGAAACACCATATATTTT; CDR3aa: CASSEVGRPSGNTIYF
v_gene: TRBV6-1; d_gene: -; j_gene: TRBJ1-2; abundance: few; CDR3nt: TGTGCCAGCAGTACAAACTATGGCTACACCTTC; CDR3aa: CASSTNYGYTF
v_gene: TRBV6-6; d_gene: -; j_gene: TRBJ1-2; abundance: -; CDR3nt: TGTGCCAGCAGTGCCGAGACAGGCGCATCGGGCTACACCTTC; CDR3aa: CASSAETGASGYTF
v_gene: TRBV5-1; d_gene: -; j_gene: TRBJ2-7; abundance: -; CDR3nt: TGCGCCAGCAGCCTCCACCTAGCGCCCACCTACGAGCAGTACTTC; CDR3aa: CASSLHLAPTYEQYF
v_gene: TRBV5-6; d_gene: -; j_gene: TRBJ1-1; abundance: -; CDR3nt: TGTGCCAGCAGCCATTACAGGGTTAACACTGAAGCTTTCTTT; CDR3aa: CASSHYRVNTEAFF
v_gene: TRBV29-1; d_gene: -; j_gene: TRBJ2-3; abundance: -; CDR3nt: TGCAGCGTTGAAGGTTGGCCATCCACAGATACGCAGTATTTT; CDR3aa: CSVEGWPSTDTQYF
v_gene: TRBV11-2; d_gene: -; j_gene: TRBJ1-6; abundance: -; CDR3nt: TGTGCCAGCAGCCTACAGGGAAAAAACTATAATTCACCCCTCCACTTT; CDR3aa: CASSLQGKNYNSPLHF
v_gene: TRBV7-3; d_gene: -; j_gene: TRBJ1-1; abundance: -; CDR3nt: TGTGCCAGCAGCATTGCCATCTCGGGAGGGCAGAACACTGAAGCTTTCTTT; CDR3aa: CASSIAISGGQNTEAFF
v_gene: TRBV15; d_gene: TRBD2; j_gene: TRBJ2-5; abundance: -; CDR3nt: TGTGCCACCAGCAGAGGCAGACCGGGACTAGAGGACCAAGAGACCCAGTACTTC; CDR3aa: CATSRGRPGLEDQETQYF
v_gene: TRBV10-2; d_gene: -; j_gene: TRBJ2-5; abundance: -; CDR3nt: TGCGCCAGCGGACACCGGACGGATGAAGAGACCCAGTACTTC; CDR3aa: CASGHRTDEETQYF
v_gene: TRBV6-5; d_gene: TRBD1; j_gene: TRBJ2-7; abundance: -; CDR3nt: TGTGCCAGCACCGACAGGGTAAGCGAGCAGTACTTC; CDR3aa: CASTDRVSEQYF
v_gene: TRBV2; d_gene: TRBD2; j_gene: TRBJ2-5; abundance: few; CDR3nt: TGTGCCAGCAGTGAAACTTGGGGGGGGTCGGGGACCCAGTACTTC; CDR3aa: CASSETWGGSGTQYF
v_gene: TRBV7-2; d_gene: TRBD1; j_gene: TRBJ1-1; abundance: -; CDR3nt: TGTGCCACCGCCAGACAGGGAGGATCGGGGACTGAAGCTTTCTTT; CDR3aa: CATARQGGSGTEAFF
v_gene: TRBV6-5; d_gene: -; j_gene: TRBJ1-5; abundance: -; CDR3nt: TGTGCCAGCAGAAGGGGCGGCAATCAGCCCCAGCATTTT; CDR3aa: CASRRGGNQPQHF
v_gene: TRBV19; d_gene: -; j_gene: TRBJ1-2; abundance: -; CDR3nt: TGTGCCAGTAGTATTAGTGCGGGCCGAAACTATGGCTACACCTTC; CDR3aa: CASSISAGRNYGYTF
v_gene: TRBV15; d_gene: TRBD1; j_gene: TRBJ1-6; abundance: -; CDR3nt: TGTGCCACCAGCAGAGGGAGAAGACAGGGAGGTACTTCACCCCTCCACTTT; CDR3aa: CATSRGRRQGGTSPLHF
v_gene: TRBV4-1; d_gene: TRBD2; j_gene: TRBJ2-5; abundance: -; CDR3nt: TGCGCCAGCAGCCAAGAAAGGGGAGGCGGGGGTCCTCAAGAGACCCAGTACTTC; CDR3aa: CASSQERGGGGPQETQYF
v_gene: TRBV7-9; d_gene: TRBD2; j_gene: TRBJ2-7; abundance: -; CDR3nt: TGTGCCAGCAGCAACCGGGGGGGACTAGCGGGAAGCTACGAGCAGTACTTC; CDR3aa: CASSNRGGLAGSYEQYF
v_gene: TRBV9; d_gene: TRBD2; j_gene: TRBJ2-1; abundance: -; CDR3nt: TGTGCCAGCAGCGCAGGGACTAGCGGGAGTCAGAGTGACAATGAGCAGTTCTTC; CDR3aa: CASSAGTSGSQSDNEQFF
v_gene: TRBV5-1; d_gene: TRBD1; j_gene: TRBJ2-2; abundance: -; CDR3nt: TGCGCCAGCACCGATGGACAGGGGGACACCGGGGAGCTGTTTTTT; CDR3aa: CASTDGQGDTGELFF
v_gene: TRBV19; d_gene: TRBD2; j_gene: TRBJ2-7; abundance: few; CDR3nt: TGTGCCAGTAGTCCAGAGGGACTAGCGGCGGCCGGGCAGTACTTC; CDR3aa: CASSPEGLAAAGQYF
v_gene: TRBV9; d_gene: -; j_gene: TRBJ2-5; abundance: -; CDR3nt: TGTGCCAGCAGCGTAGGGAACGGGATCGAGACCCAGTACTTC; CDR3aa: CASSVGNGIETQYF
v_gene: TRBV6-5; d_gene: TRBD1; j_gene: TRBJ1-1; abundance: -; CDR3nt: TGTGCCAGCAGTTACTTAGGACAGGAAATGAACACTGAAGCTTTCTTT; CDR3aa: CASSYLGQEMNTEAFF
v_gene: TRBV6-4; d_gene: -; j_gene: TRBJ1-1; abundance: medium-sized; CDR3nt: TGTGCCAGCAGTGACACAGGGAACACTGAAGCTTTCTTT; CDR3aa: CASSDTGNTEAFF
v_gene: TRBV29-1; d_gene: -; j_gene: TRBJ2-5; abundance: -; CDR3nt: TGCAGCGTGGGGGGACCTCAGGTGACAGAGACCCAGTACTTC; CDR3aa: CSVGGPQVTETQYF
v_gene: TRBV27; d_gene: -; j_gene: TRBJ1-2; abundance: -; CDR3nt: TGTGCCAGCAGCCTGGGCCAGGGCCACTATGGCTACACCTTC; CDR3aa: CASSLGQGHYGYTF
v_gene: TRBV7-9; d_gene: -; j_gene: TRBJ1-5; abundance: -; CDR3nt: TGTGCCAGCCCTTCGTGGCGGCCGGTGGATCAGCCCCAGCATTTT; CDR3aa: CASPSWRPVDQPQHF
v_gene: TRBV15; d_gene: -; j_gene: TRBJ1-3; abundance: -; CDR3nt: TGTGCCACCAGTAAAATCTCTGGAAACACCATATATTTT; CDR3aa: CATSKISGNTIYF
v_gene: TRBV15; d_gene: -; j_gene: TRBJ1-3; abundance: -; CDR3nt: TGTGCCACCAGCAGAGAGGGCAGCGGAAACACCATATATTTT; CDR3aa: CATSREGSGNTIYF
v_gene: TRBV7-2; d_gene: TRBD1; j_gene: TRBJ1-6; abundance: few; CDR3nt: TGTGCCAGCAGACTACAGGGGGCGCTTAGGAATTCACCCCTCCACTTT; CDR3aa: CASRLQGALRNSPLHF
v_gene: TRBV6-1; d_gene: -; j_gene: TRBJ1-2; abundance: -; CDR3nt: TGTGCCAGCAGACCCACAGCCGGGGGGCAGTACACCTTC; CDR3aa: CASRPTAGGQYTF
v_gene: TRBV2; d_gene: -; j_gene: TRBJ1-1; abundance: -; CDR3nt: TGTGCCAGCAGTGCTGCACAGATGAACACTGAAGCTTTCTTT; CDR3aa: CASSAAQMNTEAFF
v_gene: TRBV29-1; d_gene: -; j_gene: TRBJ2-7; abundance: -; CDR3nt: TGCAGCGCCACTACTCAACAGGGTAACGAGCAGTACTTC; CDR3aa: CSATTQQGNEQYF
v_gene: TRBV19; d_gene: -; j_gene: TRBJ1-1; abundance: few; CDR3nt: TGTGCCAGTAGCATAGACGAGGGTACTGAAGCTTTCTTT; CDR3aa: CASSIDEGTEAFF
v_gene: TRBV7-7; d_gene: TRBD2; j_gene: TRBJ2-7; abundance: -; CDR3nt: TGTGCTAGCAGCTTAGGGAGGGTCGGGGAGCAGTACTTC; CDR3aa: CASSLGRVGEQYF
v_gene: TRBV6-4; d_gene: -; j_gene: TRBJ1-4; abundance: few; CDR3nt: TGTGCCAGCAGTTTGACTCCTAAAGGGGGAGAAAAACTGTTTTTT; CDR3aa: CASSLTPKGGEKLFF
v_gene: TRBV12-5; d_gene: TRBD2; j_gene: TRBJ2-1; abundance: -; CDR3nt: TGTGCTAGTGCCCCACGGGAGGGCCTAGGGAATGAGCAGTTCTTC; CDR3aa: CASAPREGLGNEQFF
v_gene: TRBV2; d_gene: TRBD1; j_gene: TRBJ2-2; abundance: -; CDR3nt: TGTGCCAGCAAGGCAGGGGGATACACCGGGGAGCTGTTTTTT; CDR3aa: CASKAGGYTGELFF
v_gene: TRBV5-1; d_gene: TRBD2; j_gene: TRBJ2-6; abundance: once; CDR3nt: TGCGCCAGCAGCGCGGGACTAGCGGAAACACACTCTGGGGCCAACGTCCTGACTTTC; CDR3aa: CASSAGLAETHSGANVLTF
v_gene: TRBV5-6; d_gene: -; j_gene: TRBJ1-2; abundance: -; CDR3nt: TGTGCCAGCAGCTTTGGACAGCAGTATGGCTACACCTTC; CDR3aa: CASSFGQQYGYTF
v_gene: TRBV6-1; d_gene: -; j_gene: TRBJ1-1; abundance: -; CDR3nt: TGTGCCAGCTCGGATGGGGGGACGGGGAACACTGAAGCTTTCTTT; CDR3aa: CASSDGGTGNTEAFF
v_gene: TRBV6-5; d_gene: -; j_gene: TRBJ2-2; abundance: -; CDR3nt: TGTGCCAGCAGCCAATACACAGGGAACACCGGGGAGCTGTTTTTT; CDR3aa: CASSQYTGNTGELFF
v_gene: TRBV29-1; d_gene: TRBD2; j_gene: TRBJ2-4; abundance: -; CDR3nt: TGCAGCGTTGAAGATGGCGGGGGGATAGCCAAAAACATTCAGTACTTC; CDR3aa: CSVEDGGGIAKNIQYF
v_gene: TRBV6-5; d_gene: -; j_gene: TRBJ1-2; abundance: few; CDR3nt: TGTGCCAGCAGTTACTCGGATCTCTCACAGGGCCGGGGCTACACCTTC; CDR3aa: CASSYSDLSQGRGYTF
v_gene: TRBV6-5; d_gene: -; j_gene: TRBJ2-2; abundance: -; CDR3nt: TGTGCCAGCAGTTCACGGACACCTCCGAACACCGGGGAGCTGTTTTTT; CDR3aa: CASSSRTPPNTGELFF
v_gene: TRBV18; d_gene: TRBD1; j_gene: TRBJ1-5; abundance: -; CDR3nt: TGTGCCAGCTCCCCGACAGGGACAGAGGTTCAGCCCCAGCATTTT; CDR3aa: CASSPTGTEVQPQHF
v_gene: TRBV30; d_gene: -; j_gene: TRBJ2-1; abundance: -; CDR3nt: TGTGCCTGGAGTGTACTAGTCGGGCAGCAGTTCTTC; CDR3aa: CAWSVLVGQQFF
v_gene: TRBV7-6; d_gene: TRBD2; j_gene: TRBJ2-5; abundance: -; CDR3nt: TGTGCCAGCAGCTTAGCTTATAGCGGGGGGGCCAGGCAAGAGACCCAGTACTTC; CDR3aa: CASSLAYSGGARQETQYF
v_gene: TRBV2; d_gene: -; j_gene: TRBJ1-4; abundance: few; CDR3nt: TGTGCCAGCAGGAAAACAGGGTCGAATGAAAAACTGTTTTTT; CDR3aa: CASRKTGSNEKLFF